This entry describes one T cell receptor (beta chain). The sample originates from a study of OX40 agonist ivuxolimab in advanced cancers. CDR3 length: 12 amino acids. CDR1 and CDR2 (germline): SQVTM, ANQGSEA. V gave up 3 bases and J gave up 1 base, with 5 bases separating them. Here immunoSEQ multiplex PCR was the method, and the copy in TCRdb shows in-frame clones only, minus some. This sample has about 64,000 clones, with approximately 84% found just once. The sample in question was CD4+ or CD8+ T cells sorted from blood, obtained in a trial of the OX40 agonist ivuxolimab. This TCR was recovered from an adult with an advanced solid tumor such as melanoma, head and neck, liver or kidney cancer. The genes are TRBV29-1 and TRBJ2-3; D is undetermined. In DNA form, the CDR3 reads TGCAGCGTTGAGTCAGGCACAGATACGCAGTATTTT. Amino acids: CSVESGTDTQYF.